This note documents a single T cell receptor beta chain sequence. Germline V lookup: CDR1 SGHAT, CDR2 FQNNGV. This CDR3 spans 19 amino acids. V shed 1 base and J 0 bases; nucleotides not matched to a gene: 8. Per the original methods: Reference gene primer amplification yielded estimated nucleated cell counts. The method was immunoSEQ multiplex PCR; TCRdb's version includes in-frame clones alone and lacks a portion of them. V and J calls and clone size come straight from that table; D and trimming were deduced from the DNA. The data contain roughly 100,000 clones, 60% to 80% of them seen just once; the ten biggest clones take up approximately 0.9%. This record comes from a study of blood T cell repertoires in COVID-19. Study details: COVID-19 samples collected from the United States, Italy and Spain covered acute and convalescent phases. T cells, B-cell-depleted T cells, or PBMCs provided the cDNA or gDNA that served as material.

The receptor comes from a human donor with acute or convalescent COVID-19. The donor label of this sample is uncertain. The chain couples TRBV11-2 to TRBJ2-1; 11 nucleotides align to TRBD2. The sequencing input was peripheral blood. The CDR3 is CASSLGQPLAGASYNEQFF. Here the CDR3 DNA reads TGTGCCAGCAGCTTAGGCCAGCCACTAGCGGGGGCCTCCTACAATGAGCAGTTCTTC. The full variable domain, in which reference TRBV11-2 and TRBJ2-1 provide the parts outside the CDR3, is EAGVAQSPRYKIIEKRQSVAFWCNPISGHATLYWYQQILGQGPKLLIQFQNNGVVDDSQLPKDRFSAERLKGVDSTLKIQPAKLEDSAVYLCASSLGQPLAGASYNEQFFGPGTRLTVL.